This T cell receptor beta chain emerged from a study of blood T cell repertoires in COVID-19. Study-level background: In each case, the material was cDNA or gDNA derived from T cells, B-cell-depleted T cells, or PBMCs.

The CDR3 is 16 residues long. Germline trimming cut 3 bases from V and 6 bases from J; bases unmatched to any gene: 8. In germline, CDR1 is KGHDR, CDR2 SFDVKD. This clone was seen once. Study processing details: Reference gene primer amplification gave estimated nucleated cell counts. Sequencing was performed with immunoSEQ multiplex PCR; in TCRdb, only in-frame clones are kept and a portion is missing. V, J and clone size reflect that table, while D and trimming were determined from the DNA. Here the sample spans about 50,000 clones, about 85% being singletons. Sequencing was carried out using peripheral blood. This TCR derives from a woman aged 55-70 years with acute or convalescent COVID-19. The chain employs TRBV24-1 and TRBJ2-2, with TRBD1 identical over 8 bases. The CDR3 loop reads CATSDTRQGASGELFF. CDR3 nucleotide sequence: TGTGCCACCAGTGATACAAGGCAGGGGGCATCCGGGGAGCTGTTTTTT.